These 22 T cell receptor beta chains share one sample of origin, sequenced in a study of CD8+CD57+ T cells in acquired aplastic anemia. According to the study, genomic DNA was the template for TCR beta VDJ and CDR3 profiling. TCRdb passed the reads through MiXCR, listing each CDR3 protein once. This sample yields about 110,000 distinct CDR3 sequences, of which 51% are seen a single time; roughly 31% belongs to the top ten. Sequencing was carried out using sorted CD4+, CD8+, or CD8+CD57+ T cells (not recorded which) from PBMCs. These receptor sequences come from a human donor in good health, serving as a control.

The chain has TRBV2 and TRBJ2-7; a possible D gene is TRBD2 (5 bases). CDR3 length: 15 amino acids. Germline lookup yields CDR1 SNHLY and CDR2 FYNNEI. The germline V and J ends were trimmed by 2 bases and 4 bases, with 15 bases remaining between them. The CDR3 DNA reads TGTGCCAGCAGTGAAATCGGGGTGGCAGCTTACGAGCAGTACTTC. This encodes CASSEIGVAAYEQYF.

The rearrangement links TRBV20-1 to TRBJ1-6; TRBD1 matches 9 bases. Germline-derived CDR1 and CDR2 are DFQATT and SNEGSKA (reference sequence). The J segment lost 6 bases and the V segment lost 4 bases, leaving 10 bases of the junction unmatched. The CDR3 is 16 amino acids. CDR3 in amino acids: CSATIPGQGTNSPLHF. In nucleotides, the CDR3 is TGCAGTGCTACGATTCCGGGACAGGGTACTAATTCACCCCTCCACTTT.

This clonotype has at least ten counts. J is TRBJ1-1 and V is TRBV20-1, with 8 nucleotides matching TRBD1. The germline CDR1 and CDR2 sequences are DFQATT and SNEGSKA (reference sequence). Germline trimming cut 1 base from V and 2 bases from J; bases unmatched to any gene: 6. The CDR3 has 15 amino acids. The CDR3 coding sequence is TGCAGTGCTAGAGGGGTGACAGGGGACAACACTGAAGCTTTCTTT. This encodes CSARGVTGDNTEAFF.

This clonotype appeared many times. The chain uses TRBV30 and TRBJ1-5, with TRBD1 matching over 7 bases. CDR3 length: 14 residues. From germline, CDR1 is GTSNPN and CDR2 SVGIG (reference sequence). Trimming took 3 bases from V and 2 from J; bases not matched to a gene: 4. CDR3 bases: TGTGCCTGGAGCGAAGGACAGGGCAATCAGCCCCAGCATTTT. This codes for CAWSEGQGNQPQHF.

The CDR3 bases are TGTGCCAGCAGCTTGGCCGGGGGGGGTCTCTACAATGAGCAGTTCTTC. Residues: CASSLAGGGLYNEQFF. The chain employs TRBV25-1 and TRBJ2-1, with TRBD2 identical over 8 bases. The CDR3 totals 16 residues. CDR1 MGHDK and CDR2 SYGVNS come from the germline V gene. J was trimmed by 3 bases and V by 6 bases; bases with no gene match: 10.

J is TRBJ1-6 and V is TRBV7-6; D possibly corresponds to TRBD1 (5 bases). The germline gives CDR1 SGHVS, CDR2 FNYEAQ. CDR3 length equals 15 residues. With 1 base removed from V and 7 bases from J, the gap between germline ends came to 11 bases. This CDR3 is CASSLGGDRNSPLHF. The DNA for the CDR3 is TGTGCCAGCAGCTTAGGAGGGGACCGAAATTCACCCCTCCACTTT. Based on the CDR3 plus reference TRBV7-6 and TRBJ1-6, the full variable domain is GAGVSQSPRYKVTKRGQDVALRCDPISGHVSLYWYRQALGQGPEFLTYFNYEAQQDKSGLPNDRFSAERPEGSISTLTIQRTEQRDSAMYRCASSLGGDRNSPLHFGNGTRLTVT.

A word on this clonotype: The germline gene is not matched at one end of the junction; a read error may be the cause. This chain links TRBV6-4 with TRBJ2-3; 8 bases agree with TRBD2. This CDR3 spans 16 amino acids. Germline CDR1 MRHNA, CDR2 SNTAGT. CDR3 bases: TGTGCCAGCAGTGACCGAACGGGGGGGCTCACAGATGCGCAGTATTTT. Protein sequence: CASSDRTGGLTDAQYF.

In this sample, this clonotype turned up many times. The J gene is TRBJ1-1, the V gene TRBV6-1, with TRBD1 identical over 7 bases. The germline gives CDR1 MNHNS, CDR2 SASEGT. V was pared by 6 bases and J by 0 bases, with 7 bases of the junction left unmatched. There are 15 residues in the CDR3. CDR3 sequence: CASRTTGTLNTEAFF. Written as DNA, the CDR3 is TGTGCCAGCAGAACGACAGGGACTCTGAACACTGAAGCTTTCTTT.

The chain recombines TRBV20-1 with TRBJ1-5, with 7 bases identical to TRBD1. Germline values: CDR1 DFQATT, CDR2 SNEGSKA (reference sequence). The CDR3 loop spans 14 amino acids. The V segment lost 4 bases and the J segment 1 base; nucleotides outside the gene matches: 4. Here the CDR3 DNA reads TGCAGTGCTAAGACAGGGTTGAGCAATCAGCCCCAGCATTTT. It translates to CSAKTGLSNQPQHF.

The chain is built from TRBV10-3 and TRBJ1-3, with 10 bases matching TRBD1. The CDR3 length is 17 residues. In germline, CDR1 is ENHRY, CDR2 SYGVKD. The J segment lost 0 bases and the V segment lost 5 bases, leaving 7 bases of the junction unmatched. The CDR3 protein is CAISTVGQGGSGNTIYF. The DNA for the CDR3 is TGTGCCATCAGTACGGTCGGACAGGGGGGCTCTGGAAACACCATATATTTT.

The chain links TRBV20-1 to TRBJ2-7, with 8 bases lining up with TRBD1. Germline V gives CDR1 DFQATT, CDR2 SNEGSKA (reference sequence). The trim removed 5 bases at V and 1 base at J, leaving 7 bases unmatched. This CDR3 is built from 14 residues. DNA of the CDR3: TGCAGTGCTTTAAGCCAGGGGGCGTCCTACGAGCAGTACTTC. Its translation is CSALSQGASYEQYF.

In this sample, this clonotype turned up many times. The J gene is TRBJ2-1, the V gene TRBV12-3 or TRBV12-4; possible D gene TRBD2, 5 bases. CDR3 length: 14 amino acids. Trimming took off 2 bases at V and 12 bases at J, with 17 bases between the two ends. CDR3 sequence reads: CASSLTSAGEGQFF. The CDR3 nucleotides read TGTGCCAGCAGTTTAACTAGTGCGGGCGAGGGGCAGTTCTTC.

This clonotype was seen repeatedly, ten times or more. The rearrangement uses TRBV7-2 and TRBJ2-7; D gene unclear. Trimming took off 1 base at V and 2 bases at J, with 15 bases between the two ends. Germline-derived CDR1 and CDR2 are SGHTA and FQGNSA. The CDR3 has 16 residues. The CDR3 DNA is TGTGCCAGCAGCTTAGATGGGCGGCTTATAACCTACGAGCAGTACTTC. Translation: CASSLDGRLITYEQYF.

This rearrangement joins TRBV5-8 to TRBJ1-6, with D possibly matching TRBD1 (6 bases). The germline V gene has CDR1 SGHTS and CDR2 YDEGEE. V shed 4 bases and J shed 7 bases, with 15 bases lying between them. The CDR3 has 15 residues. Written as DNA, the CDR3 is TGTGCCAGCAGCGGCAGGGGAGTTTGGAATTCACCCCTCCACTTT. It translates to CASSGRGVWNSPLHF. Drawing the rest from reference TRBV5-8 and TRBJ1-6, the complete variable domain is EAGVTQSPTHLIKTRGQQATLRCSPISGHTSVYWYQQALGLGLQFLLWYDEGEERNRGNFPPRFSGRQFPNYSSELNVNALELEDSALYLCASSGRGVWNSPLHFGNGTRLTVT.

The rearrangement joins TRBV6-6 to TRBJ2-2, with D perhaps matching TRBD1 (5 bases). The CDR3 loop spans 12 amino acids. CDR1 and CDR2 from the germline V gene are MNHNY and SVGAGI (reference sequence). V was shortened by 4 bases and J by 6 bases, with 6 bases between the two germline ends. Written as DNA, the CDR3 is TGTGCCAGCAGTTGGACATCCGGGGAGCTGTTTTTT. This sequence encodes CASSWTSGELFF.

In the case of this clonotype: This CDR3 fails to terminate in the conserved phenylalanine or tryptophan, so it likely reflects a read error. The rearrangement uses TRBV6-4 and TRBJ2-3; TRBD2 agrees at 14 bases. The CDR3 sequence is 17 residues long. Germline V gene lookup returns CDR1 MRHNA and CDR2 SNTAGT. The CDR3 DNA follows: TGCGCCAGCAGTGACTCTGGGACTAGCGGGGGCCTCGATACGCAGTATCTT. It translates to CASSDSGTSGGLDTQYL.

This clonotype was seen more than once but under ten times. The CDR3 here is CAISEATGAQNTGELFF. CDR3 in DNA: TGTGCCATCAGTGAGGCAACAGGGGCTCAGAACACCGGGGAGCTGTTTTTT. The chain combines TRBV10-3 with TRBJ2-2; 7 bases are shared with TRBD1. The V segment lost 2 bases and the J segment 1 base; nucleotides outside the gene matches: 7. Looked up from germline, CDR1 is ENHRY and CDR2 is SYGVKD. The CDR3 runs 17 residues.

The rearrangement joins TRBV24-1 to TRBJ2-5, with 7 bases lining up with TRBD1. Germline CDR1 reads KGHDR; CDR2 reads SFDVKD. The CDR3 covers 14 residues. The ends lost 2 bases at V and 3 bases at J; junction bases unmatched: 2. The CDR3 region has the DNA TGTGCCACCAGTGATTGGGACAGCGAAGAGACCCAGTACTTC. This translates into CATSDWDSEETQYF.

Notes on this clonotype: One end of the junction varies from germline; a read error may be responsible. The chain recombines TRBV25-1 with TRBJ2-3, with 8 bases identical to TRBD1. Germline V gene lookup returns CDR1 MGHDK and CDR2 SYGVNS. CDR3 size: 16 residues. The CDR3 bases are TGTGCCACCAGTGATACAGGGGGAGGACTTACAGATACGCAGTATTTT. Its translation is CATSDTGGGLTDTQYF.

As concerns this clonotype: A much more abundant neighbour one base away suggests this may be a read error. Given the absence of the conserved phenylalanine or tryptophan at the CDR3 end, a read error is likely. The chain joins TRBV27 to TRBJ1-1; no clear D. The length of the CDR3 is 14 residues. V lost 6 bases to trimming and J lost 1 base, with 12 bases between them. Germline V gene lookup returns CDR1 MNHEY and CDR2 SMNVEV (reference sequence). As DNA, the CDR3 is TGTGCCAGCAGCTCTCAGTCGGAGAACACTGAAGCTTTCTCT. Translated, it gives CASSSQSENTEAFS.

CDR3 sequence (DNA): TGCAGTGCTAGAGCTAGCGGGGGGGGGCAGGAAGAGACCCAGTACTTC. Protein product: CSARASGGGQEETQYF. The rearrangement joins TRBV20-1 to TRBJ2-5; 12 nucleotides align to TRBD2. The CDR3 is made up of 16 amino acids. With 1 base clipped from V and 3 bases from J, the junction kept 6 bases outside the gene matches. The V gene's germline CDR1 is DFQATT and CDR2 SNEGSKA (reference sequence).

The CDR3 is CASRKQGALGELFF. CDR3 coding DNA: TGTGCCAGCAGAAAACAGGGGGCCCTCGGGGAGCTGTTTTTT. The chain recombines TRBV13 with TRBJ2-2; 9 positions match TRBD1. Germline CDR1 is PRHDT and CDR2 is FYEKMQ (reference sequence). The CDR3 has 14 residues. J lost 7 bases, V lost 6 bases, and 6 bases had no gene match.